The T cell receptor beta chain described here comes from a study of blood T cell repertoires in COVID-19. Study as a whole: From T cells, B-cell-depleted T cells, or PBMCs came the material, which was cDNA or gDNA.

The protocol was immunoSEQ multiplex PCR, while the TCRdb copy is restricted to in-frame clones and leaves out a portion. The sample carries hundreds of thousands of clones, more than 85% recorded once. In terms of age and location, participants ranged from roughly 18 to 95 years and lived in about 25 US areas. Categorization into cohorts depended on clinical history that participants reported. Each recovered donor of Cohort 3 presented with two negative PCRs, clearance, or symptom resolution. Input material: PBMCs or T cells enriched from blood (not recorded which). The TCR was taken from a woman younger than 45 who had recovered from COVID-19.

This chain's CDR3 is CASSSPDYPNGELFF. In DNA, the CDR3 is TGTGCCAGCAGTTCCCCGGACTACCCCAACGGGGAGCTGTTTTTT. The chain combines TRBV27 with TRBJ2-2; perhaps TRBD2 as D (6 bases). Trimming removed 4 bases at V and 7 bases at J, with 16 bases between. The CDR3 totals 15 residues. CDR1 is MNHEY and CDR2 is SMNVEV in the germline V gene (reference sequence).